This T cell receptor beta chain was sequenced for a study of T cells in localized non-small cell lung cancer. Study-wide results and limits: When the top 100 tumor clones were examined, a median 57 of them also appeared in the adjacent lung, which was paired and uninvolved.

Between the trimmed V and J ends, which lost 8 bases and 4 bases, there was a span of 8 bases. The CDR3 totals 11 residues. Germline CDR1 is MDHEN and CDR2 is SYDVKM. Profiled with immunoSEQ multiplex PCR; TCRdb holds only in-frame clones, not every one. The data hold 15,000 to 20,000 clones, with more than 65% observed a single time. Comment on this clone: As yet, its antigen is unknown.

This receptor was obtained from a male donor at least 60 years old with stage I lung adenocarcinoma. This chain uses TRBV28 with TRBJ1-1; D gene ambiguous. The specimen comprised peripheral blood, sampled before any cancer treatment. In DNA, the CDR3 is TGTGCCAGCGTCGGGTCCACTGAAGCTTTCTTT. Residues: CASVGSTEAFF.